Each of the 14 T cell receptor beta chains below was sequenced from the same sample in a study of T cell responses to AZD1222 COVID-19 vaccine. Sequenced by immunoSEQ multiplex PCR; TCRdb stores in-frame clones only, minus some. Of tens of thousands of clones listed, 65% to 90% are singletons. The source material was peripheral blood, sampled on day 0 of AZD1222 vaccination. These TCRs come from an adult in good health.

This chain links TRBV5-1 with TRBJ1-1; D gene ambiguous. Germline lookup yields CDR1 SGHRS and CDR2 YFSETQ. The ends were cut back, 0 bases at V and 4 bases at J, with 13 bases in the middle. There are 15 residues in the CDR3. The CDR3 loop reads CASSLEGGERTEAFF. The DNA for the CDR3 is TGCGCCAGCAGCTTGGAGGGCGGAGAACGCACTGAAGCTTTCTTT. The full variable domain, its missing parts supplied by reference TRBV5-1 and TRBJ1-1, is KAGVTQTPRYLIKTRGQQVTLSCSPISGHRSVSWYQQTPGQGLQFLFEYFSETQRNKGNFPGRFSGRQFSNSRSEMNVSTLELGDSALYLCASSLEGGERTEAFFGQGTRLTVV.

The V gene is TRBV5-5, the J gene TRBJ1-6; D is unclear. CDR3 length: 18 residues. Germline CDR1 SGHKS, CDR2 YYEKEE (reference sequence). Deletions cut 4 bases from V and 0 bases from J, with 17 bases between. The chain's CDR3 is CASSHPREESSYNSPLHF. CDR3 nucleotides: TGTGCCAGCAGCCACCCGAGGGAAGAGAGCTCCTATAATTCACCCCTCCACTTT.

The chain recombines TRBV7-3 with TRBJ1-6, with D unresolved. Trimming took off 5 bases at V and 6 bases at J, with 14 bases between the two ends. Germline V gene sequence: CDR1 SGHTA, CDR2 FQGTGA. The CDR3 spans 15 residues. In DNA form, the CDR3 reads TGTGCCAGCAGCGCCCTGCCGGCCGCTAATTCACCCCTCCACTTT. Translating it yields CASSALPAANSPLHF.

The J gene is TRBJ1-2, the V gene TRBV12-3 or TRBV12-4; D perhaps matches TRBD1 (5 bases). This CDR3 is built from 12 residues. V shed 6 bases and J shed 6 bases, with 11 bases lying between them. The CDR3 protein is CASRNRGDGYTF. DNA of the CDR3: TGTGCCAGCAGAAACCGGGGCGATGGCTACACCTTC.

This chain links TRBV5-5 with TRBJ2-7, with D tentatively TRBD1 or TRBD2 (5 bases each). The CDR3 contains 14 residues. V gave up 0 bases and J gave up 9 bases, with 16 bases separating them. Germline V lookup: CDR1 SGHKS, CDR2 YYEKEE (reference sequence). This chain's CDR3 is CASSLGGNPSPQYF. For the CDR3, the DNA is TGTGCCAGCAGCTTGGGGGGGAACCCCTCGCCGCAGTACTTC.

This chain joins TRBV5-1 and TRBJ2-5, with a tentative D call TRBD2 (7 bases). Trimming took off 6 bases at V and 10 bases at J, with 25 bases between the two ends. The CDR3 is 15 amino acids. The V gene's germline CDR1 is SGHRS and CDR2 YFSETQ. In DNA form, the CDR3 reads TGCGCCAGCAAGGGGGAGGAGCGGGGCCTAGAGGGCCAGTACTTC. Protein: CASKGEERGLEGQYF.

The CDR3 DNA reads as TGTGCCAGTAAACAGAGCTCTGGGGCCAACGTCCTGACTTTC. Its protein product is CASKQSSGANVLTF. The V gene is TRBV27, the J gene TRBJ2-6; D gene uncertain. The CDR3 is made up of 14 amino acids. Per germline, CDR1 MNHEY and CDR2 SMNVEV (reference sequence). With 9 bases removed from V and 0 bases from J, the gap between germline ends came to 9 bases.

The V call is TRBV6-5, the J call TRBJ1-2; TRBD1 matches 8 bases. The V segment lost 6 bases and the J segment 9 bases; nucleotides outside the gene matches: 9. The germline V gene encodes CDR1 MNHEY and CDR2 SVGAGI. The CDR3 spans 13 residues. The CDR3 region is CASSGETGVSYTF. The DNA for the CDR3 is TGTGCCAGCAGCGGGGAGACAGGGGTGAGCTACACCTTC.

This clone was observed a single time. The V call is TRBV9, the J call TRBJ2-2; D is uncertain. There are 15 residues in the CDR3. Trimming shortened V by 1 base and J by 5 bases, and 12 bases separated the two germline ends. CDR1 SGDLS and CDR2 YYNGEE come from the germline V gene. In DNA form, the CDR3 reads TGTGCCAGCAGCGTAAATGTGGTGCCAACCGGGGAGCTGTTTTTT. Amino acids: CASSVNVVPTGELFF.

The chain couples TRBV12-3 or TRBV12-4 to TRBJ1-3, with D uncertain. Between the trimmed V and J ends, which lost 1 base and 5 bases, there was a span of 3 bases. The CDR3 spans 12 residues. The CDR3 DNA sequence: TGTGCCAGCAGTTTAGAGCGAAACACCATATATTTT. It codes for CASSLERNTIYF.

The chain couples TRBV5-6 to TRBJ1-4, with D possibly matching TRBD1 (6 bases). The CDR3 consists of 16 residues. Trimming stripped 3 bases from V and 0 bases from J, with 12 bases between. The V gene's germline CDR1 is SGHDT and CDR2 YYEEEE. CDR3 sequence: CASSSTDRTTNEKLFF. Written as DNA, the CDR3 is TGTGCCAGCAGCTCTACGGACAGAACAACTAATGAAAAACTGTTTTTT.

This clone has only one observation. The V call is TRBV19, the J call TRBJ2-7; 8 positions match TRBD2. The CDR3 runs to 16 residues. V was clipped by 3 bases and J by 7 bases; unmatched bases: 14. The germline V gene has CDR1 LNHDA and CDR2 SQIVND (reference sequence). CDR3 in amino acids: CASSIPSGQASGEQYF. The CDR3 region has the DNA TGTGCCAGTAGTATCCCCTCGGGCCAGGCTAGCGGGGAGCAGTACTTC. The whole variable domain, remainder taken from reference TRBV19 and TRBJ2-7, is DGGITQSPKYLFRKEGQNVTLSCEQNLNHDAMYWYRQDPGQGLRLIYYSQIVNDFQKGDIAEGYSVSREKKESFPLTVTSAQKNPTAFYLCASSIPSGQASGEQYFGPGTRLTVT.

The chain carries TRBV19 and TRBJ2-7; 8 bases agree with TRBD1. V shed 4 bases, J shed 4 bases, and the junction held 6 bases outside the gene matches. The germline V gene encodes CDR1 LNHDA and CDR2 SQIVND (reference sequence). The CDR3 totals 14 residues. DNA for the CDR3: TGTGCCAGTAGTACCCGGGACAGGACATACGAGCAGTACTTC. Amino acids: CASSTRDRTYEQYF.

The chain uses TRBV13 and TRBJ2-7, with 7 bases matching TRBD1. CDR3 length: 14 amino acids. Germline CDR1 is PRHDT and CDR2 is FYEKMQ (reference sequence). Unmatched junction bases numbered 4, after V lost 5 bases and J lost 0 bases. Written as DNA, the CDR3 is TGTGCCAGCAGCCCGACAGGGTCCTCCTACGAGCAGTACTTC. Its protein is CASSPTGSSYEQYF.